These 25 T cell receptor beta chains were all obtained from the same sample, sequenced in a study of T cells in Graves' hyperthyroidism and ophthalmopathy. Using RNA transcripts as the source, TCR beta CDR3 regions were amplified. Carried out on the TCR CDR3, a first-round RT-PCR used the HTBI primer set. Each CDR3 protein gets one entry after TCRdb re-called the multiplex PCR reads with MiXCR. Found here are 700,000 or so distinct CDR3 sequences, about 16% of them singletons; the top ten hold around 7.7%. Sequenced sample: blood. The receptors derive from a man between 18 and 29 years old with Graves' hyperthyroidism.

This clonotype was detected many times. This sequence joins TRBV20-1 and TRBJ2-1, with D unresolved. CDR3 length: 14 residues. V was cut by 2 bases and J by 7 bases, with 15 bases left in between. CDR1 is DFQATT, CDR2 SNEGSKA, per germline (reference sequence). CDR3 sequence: CSARRLESWNEQFF. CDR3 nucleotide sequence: TGCAGTGCTAGAAGGCTAGAGTCTTGGAATGAGCAGTTCTTC.

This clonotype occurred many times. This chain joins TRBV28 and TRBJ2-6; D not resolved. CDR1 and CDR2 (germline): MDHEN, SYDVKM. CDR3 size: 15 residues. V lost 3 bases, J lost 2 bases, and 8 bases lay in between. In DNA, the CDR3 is TGTGCCAGCAGTTTTAGTGGGGCTGGGGCCAACGTCCTGACTTTC. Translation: CASSFSGAGANVLTF.

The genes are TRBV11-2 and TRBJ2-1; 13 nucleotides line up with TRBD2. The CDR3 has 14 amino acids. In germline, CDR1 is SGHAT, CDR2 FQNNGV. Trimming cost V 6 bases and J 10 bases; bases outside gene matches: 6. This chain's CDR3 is CASRRLAGGREQFF. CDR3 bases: TGTGCCAGCAGAAGACTAGCGGGAGGAAGGGAGCAGTTCTTC.

In DNA form, the CDR3 reads TGCGCCAGCAGCCACCCCCCGGGACTAGCGACCATCAAAGGGGGATACAATGAGCAGTTCTTC. Translated, it gives CASSHPPGLATIKGGYNEQFF. The chain employs TRBV4-1 and TRBJ2-1; 10 bases line up with TRBD2. Germline CDR1 and CDR2: MGHRA and YSYEKL. The CDR3 is 21 amino acids. V shed 3 bases, J shed 4 bases, and the junction held 21 bases outside the gene matches.

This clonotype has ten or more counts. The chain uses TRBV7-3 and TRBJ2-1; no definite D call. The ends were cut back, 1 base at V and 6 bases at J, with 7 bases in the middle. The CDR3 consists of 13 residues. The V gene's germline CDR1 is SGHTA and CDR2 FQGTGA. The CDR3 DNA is TGTGCCAGCAGCTTAAACCATATCAATGAGCAGTTCTTC. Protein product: CASSLNHINEQFF.

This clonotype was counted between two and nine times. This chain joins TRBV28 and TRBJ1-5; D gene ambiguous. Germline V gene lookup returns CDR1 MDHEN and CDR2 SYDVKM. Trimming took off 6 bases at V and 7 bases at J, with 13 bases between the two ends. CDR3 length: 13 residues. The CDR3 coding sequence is TGTGCCAGCAGCCCCCCCTATGGGCAGCCCCAGCATTTT. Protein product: CASSPPYGQPQHF.

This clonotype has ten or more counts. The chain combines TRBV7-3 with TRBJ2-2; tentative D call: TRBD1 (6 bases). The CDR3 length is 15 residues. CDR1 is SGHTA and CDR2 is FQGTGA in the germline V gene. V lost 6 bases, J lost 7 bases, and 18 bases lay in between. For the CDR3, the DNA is TGTGCCAGCAGGGAGGATAATACAGGGCTCGGGGAGCTGTTTTTT. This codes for CASREDNTGLGELFF.

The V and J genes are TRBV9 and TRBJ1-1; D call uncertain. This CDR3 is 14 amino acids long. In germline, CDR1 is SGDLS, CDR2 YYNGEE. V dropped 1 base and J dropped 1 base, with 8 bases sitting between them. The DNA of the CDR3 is TGTGCCAGCAGCGTATCTGGGAAGAACACTGAAGCTTTCTTT. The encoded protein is CASSVSGKNTEAFF.

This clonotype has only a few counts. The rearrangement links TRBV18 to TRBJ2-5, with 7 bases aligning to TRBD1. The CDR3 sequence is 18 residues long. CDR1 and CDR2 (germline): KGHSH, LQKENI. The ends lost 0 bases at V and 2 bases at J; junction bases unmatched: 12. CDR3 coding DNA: TGTGCCAGCTCACCACCGGGTTATAAGAGGGACAGACAAGAGACCCAGTACTTC. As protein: CASSPPGYKRDRQETQYF.

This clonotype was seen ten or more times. The chain's CDR3 is CASSLGITGNTIYF. For the CDR3, the DNA is TGTGCCAGCAGTTTAGGGATCACTGGAAACACCATATATTTT. The genes are TRBV12-3 or TRBV12-4 and TRBJ1-3; D unclear. The CDR3 is 14 residues long. V was clipped by 1 base and J by 2 bases, with 6 bases between them.

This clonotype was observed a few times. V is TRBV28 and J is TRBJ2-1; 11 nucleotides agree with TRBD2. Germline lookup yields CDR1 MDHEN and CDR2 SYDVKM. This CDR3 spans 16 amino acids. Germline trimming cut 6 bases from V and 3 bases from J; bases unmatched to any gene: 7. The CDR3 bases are TGTGCCAGCAGCCGACCGACTAGCGGGATCTACAATGAGCAGTTCTTC. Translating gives CASSRPTSGIYNEQFF. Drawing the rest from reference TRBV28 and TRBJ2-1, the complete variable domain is DVKVTQSSRYLVKRTGEKVFLECVQDMDHENMFWYRQDPGLGLRLIYFSYDVKMKEKGDIPEGYSVSREKKERFSLILESASTNQTSMYLCASSRPTSGIYNEQFFGPGTRLTVL.

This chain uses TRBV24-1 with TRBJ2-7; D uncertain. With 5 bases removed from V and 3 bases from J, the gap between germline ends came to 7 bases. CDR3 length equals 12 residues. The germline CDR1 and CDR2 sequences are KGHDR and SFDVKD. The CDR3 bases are TGTGCCACCAGTGCGGACGGCTACGAGCAGTACTTC. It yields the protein CATSADGYEQYF.

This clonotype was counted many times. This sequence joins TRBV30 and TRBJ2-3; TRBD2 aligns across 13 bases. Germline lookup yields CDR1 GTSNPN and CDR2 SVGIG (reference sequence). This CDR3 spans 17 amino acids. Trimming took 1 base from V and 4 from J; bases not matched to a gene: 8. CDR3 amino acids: CAWSAIRTSGRPDTQYF. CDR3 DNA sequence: TGTGCCTGGAGTGCTATCCGGACTAGCGGGAGACCAGATACGCAGTATTTT.

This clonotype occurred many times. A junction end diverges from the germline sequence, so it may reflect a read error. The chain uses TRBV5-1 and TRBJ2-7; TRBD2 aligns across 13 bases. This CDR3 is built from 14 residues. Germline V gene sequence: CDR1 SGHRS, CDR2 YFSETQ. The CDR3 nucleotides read TGTGCCAGCAGTTGGACTAGCGGGAGCTACGAGCAGTACTTC. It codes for CASSWTSGSYEQYF.

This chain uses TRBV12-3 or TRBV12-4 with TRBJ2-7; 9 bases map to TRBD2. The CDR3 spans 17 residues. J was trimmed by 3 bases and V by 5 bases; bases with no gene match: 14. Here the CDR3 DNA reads TGTGCCAGCAGTCCCGGGACTAGCTCCCTCTACCGCTACGAGCAGTACTTC. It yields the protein CASSPGTSSLYRYEQYF.

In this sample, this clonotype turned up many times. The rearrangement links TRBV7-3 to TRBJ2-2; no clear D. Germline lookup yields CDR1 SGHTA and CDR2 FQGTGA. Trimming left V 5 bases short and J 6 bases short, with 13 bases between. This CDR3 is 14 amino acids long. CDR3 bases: TGTGCCAGCAGCCCGAGCCCGCCTTCCGGGGAGCTGTTTTTT. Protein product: CASSPSPPSGELFF.

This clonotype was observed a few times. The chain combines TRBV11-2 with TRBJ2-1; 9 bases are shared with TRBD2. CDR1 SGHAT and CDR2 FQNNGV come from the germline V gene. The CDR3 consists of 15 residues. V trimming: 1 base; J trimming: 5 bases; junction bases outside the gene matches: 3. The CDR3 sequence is CASSLGLAADNEQFF. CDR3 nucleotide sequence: TGTGCCAGCAGCTTAGGACTAGCGGCGGACAATGAGCAGTTCTTC.

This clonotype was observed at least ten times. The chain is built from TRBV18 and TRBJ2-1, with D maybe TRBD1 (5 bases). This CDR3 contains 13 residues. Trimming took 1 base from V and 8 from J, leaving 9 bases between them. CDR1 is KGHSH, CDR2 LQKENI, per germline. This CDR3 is CASSPRGGDEQFF. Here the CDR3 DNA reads TGTGCCAGCTCACCACGGGGCGGAGATGAGCAGTTCTTC.

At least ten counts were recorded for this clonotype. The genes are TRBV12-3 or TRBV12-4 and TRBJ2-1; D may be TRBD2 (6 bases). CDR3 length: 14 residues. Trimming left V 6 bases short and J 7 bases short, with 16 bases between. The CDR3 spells CASRPWGERNEQFF. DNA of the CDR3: TGTGCCAGCAGGCCGTGGGGGGAGAGGAATGAGCAGTTCTTC.

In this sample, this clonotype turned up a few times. The CDR3 nucleotides are TGTGCCATCAGCAACCGGGGACTAGCGGGCTCCTACAATGAGCAGTTCTTC. It codes for CAISNRGLAGSYNEQFF. The chain links TRBV10-3 to TRBJ2-1; TRBD2 matches 12 bases. Looked up from germline, CDR1 is ENHRY and CDR2 is SYGVKD. V was clipped by 6 bases and J by 0 bases; unmatched bases: 6. The CDR3 is 17 amino acids.

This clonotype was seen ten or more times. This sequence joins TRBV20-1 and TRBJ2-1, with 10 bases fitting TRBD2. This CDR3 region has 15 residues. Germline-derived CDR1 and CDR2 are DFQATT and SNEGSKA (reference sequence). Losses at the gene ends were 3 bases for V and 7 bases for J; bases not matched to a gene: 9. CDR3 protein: CSASNWLAGVNEQFF. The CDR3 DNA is TGCAGTGCTAGTAACTGGCTAGCGGGAGTGAATGAGCAGTTCTTC.

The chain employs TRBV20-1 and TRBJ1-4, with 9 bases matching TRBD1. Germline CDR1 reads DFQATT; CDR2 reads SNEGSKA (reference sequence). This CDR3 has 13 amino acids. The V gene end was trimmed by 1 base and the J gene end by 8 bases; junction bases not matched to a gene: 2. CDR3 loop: CSARGDRVEKLFF. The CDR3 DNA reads TGCAGTGCTAGAGGGGACAGGGTCGAAAAACTGTTTTTT.

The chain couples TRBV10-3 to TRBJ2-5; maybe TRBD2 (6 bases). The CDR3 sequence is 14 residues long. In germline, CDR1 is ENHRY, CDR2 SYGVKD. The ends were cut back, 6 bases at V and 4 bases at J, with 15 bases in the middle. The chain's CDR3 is CAISLEEGPETQYF. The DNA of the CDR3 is TGTGCCATCAGCCTAGAGGAGGGCCCAGAGACCCAGTACTTC.

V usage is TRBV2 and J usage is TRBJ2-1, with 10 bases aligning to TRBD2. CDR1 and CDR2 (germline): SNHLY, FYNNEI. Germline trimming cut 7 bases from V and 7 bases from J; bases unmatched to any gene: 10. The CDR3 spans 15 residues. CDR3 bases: TGTGCCAGCACCCAGCGGGAGGGCCAGGGTAATGAGCAGTTCTTC. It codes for CASTQREGQGNEQFF.

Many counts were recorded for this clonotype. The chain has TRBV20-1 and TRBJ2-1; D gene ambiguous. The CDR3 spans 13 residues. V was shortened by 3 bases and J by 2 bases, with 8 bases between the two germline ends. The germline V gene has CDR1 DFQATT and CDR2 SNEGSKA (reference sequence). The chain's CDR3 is CSASSWAYNEQFF. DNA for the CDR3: TGCAGTGCTAGTTCGTGGGCCTACAATGAGCAGTTCTTC.